These 12 T cell receptor beta chains came from one sample sequenced in a study of response to subunit inactivated influenza vaccine. MiXCR, run by TCRdb on the RT-PCR reads, gives a single entry per CDR3 protein. The profile covers about 700,000 distinct CDR3 sequences, with around 14% appearing a single time and 6.5% to 8.5% taken by the ten largest. The material sequenced was PBMCs from blood, taken about 14 days before vaccination. These TCRs come from a man aged 50 to 59 who received an inactivated influenza vaccine.

This clonotype was seen more than once but under ten times. This chain links TRBV12-3 or TRBV12-4 with TRBJ1-5; D ambiguous. Trimming pared 7 bases from V and 0 bases from J, leaving 13 bases between. The CDR3 is 15 amino acids. In nucleotides, the CDR3 is TGTGCCAGCATTCTTGGTGGAAATAGCAATCAGCCCCAGCATTTT. It is translated as CASILGGNSNQPQHF.

This clonotype was seen only a few times. The gene calls are TRBV20-1 and TRBJ2-1; no definite D call. The V gene's germline CDR1 is DFQATT and CDR2 SNEGSKA (reference sequence). The CDR3 loop spans 13 amino acids. With 8 bases removed from V and 8 bases from J, the gap between germline ends came to 19 bases. CDR3: CSLTPWGRDEQFF. The CDR3 nucleotides are TGCAGTCTTACCCCTTGGGGTCGGGATGAGCAGTTCTTC.

The chain has TRBV11-2 and TRBJ2-5; D remains unclear. Germline V gene sequence: CDR1 SGHAT, CDR2 FQNNGV. The CDR3 spans 15 residues. Trimming removed 4 bases at V and 5 bases at J, with 17 bases between. CDR3 DNA: TGTGCCAGCAGCTCCATACCGACATTCCCGGAGACCCAGTACTTC. This gives the protein CASSSIPTFPETQYF. Full variable domain (remainder filled in from reference TRBV11-2 and TRBJ2-5): EAGVAQSPRYKIIEKRQSVAFWCNPISGHATLYWYQQILGQGPKLLIQFQNNGVVDDSQLPKDRFSAERLKGVDSTLKIQPAKLEDSAVYLCASSSIPTFPETQYFGPGTRLLVL.

The V and J genes are TRBV19 and TRBJ2-5; TRBD1 is a possible D gene (5 bases). Germline assignment: CDR1 LNHDA and CDR2 SQIVND (reference sequence). The CDR3 runs 13 residues. The V end lost 6 bases, the J end lost 5 bases, and 13 bases lay between the germline ends. The DNA of the CDR3 is TGTGCCAGTAGGGGGCAGCTGGGGGAGACCCAGTACTTC. Its protein product is CASRGQLGETQYF.

The table lists this clonotype with a few counts. The chain recombines TRBV28 with TRBJ1-5; tentatively, D is TRBD1 (6 bases). The length of the CDR3 is 13 residues. Trimming took 7 bases from V and 7 from J, leaving 14 bases between them. Germline V CDR1 and CDR2: MDHEN, SYDVKM. CDR3 region: CASTAPGAQPQHF. In nucleotides, the CDR3 is TGTGCCAGCACGGCCCCGGGGGCCCAGCCCCAGCATTTT.

This clonotype was observed many times. The V call is TRBV5-5, the J call TRBJ1-1; weak D call: TRBD1 (5 bases). Germline CDR1 reads SGHKS; CDR2 reads YYEKEE (reference sequence). The CDR3 loop spans 14 amino acids. Trimming left V 9 bases short and J 8 bases short, with 23 bases between. The CDR3 bases are TGTGCCACCAGTAACCACCCCGGGACGGGGGAAGCTTTCTTT. Encoded protein: CATSNHPGTGEAFF.

There are a few counts of this clonotype. This rearrangement joins TRBV7-9 to TRBJ1-6, with D perhaps matching TRBD1 (5 bases). Germline CDR1 SEHNR, CDR2 FQNEAQ (reference sequence). The CDR3 is 12 residues long. With 5 bases removed from V and 8 bases from J, the gap between germline ends came to 7 bases. CDR3 nucleotides: TGTGCCAGCAGCACAGGAGATTCACCCCTCCACTTT. Protein product: CASSTGDSPLHF. Variable domain in full (rest from reference TRBV7-9 and TRBJ1-6): DTGVSQNPRHKITKRGQNVTFRCDPISEHNRLYWYRQTLGQGPEFLTYFQNEAQLEKSRLLSDRFSAERPKGSFSTLEIQRTEQGDSAMYLCASSTGDSPLHFGNGTRLTVT.

This clonotype came up a few times. V usage is TRBV30 and J usage is TRBJ2-7, with D possibly TRBD1 on 6 matching bases. Germline V gives CDR1 GTSNPN, CDR2 SVGIG (reference sequence). V was pared by 4 bases and J by 5 bases, with 15 bases between. This CDR3 spans 13 amino acids. In nucleotides, the CDR3 is TGTGCCTGGAATCGGCTGGGGGCCAACGAGCAGTACTTC. Its protein is CAWNRLGANEQYF.

This clonotype was found many times. This chain connects TRBV7-8 to TRBJ2-3; 9 positions agree with TRBD2. The CDR3 is 16 amino acids. V trimming: 5 bases; J trimming: 4 bases; junction bases outside the gene matches: 10. Germline assignment: CDR1 SGHVS and CDR2 FQNEAQ. This CDR3 is CASSGGAGGRSDTQYF. CDR3 coding DNA: TGTGCCAGCAGCGGTGGGGCGGGAGGGCGGTCAGATACGCAGTATTTT.

This clonotype was recorded many times. This CDR3 is CASAPEYQETQYF. CDR3 sequence (DNA): TGTGCCAGCGCCCCAGAGTACCAAGAGACCCAGTACTTC. This chain links TRBV28 with TRBJ2-5; unclear D gene. Per the germline V gene, CDR1 is MDHEN and CDR2 is SYDVKM. The V and J ends lost 8 bases and 0 bases respectively, with 10 bases between them. This CDR3 spans 13 amino acids.

This chain joins TRBV9 and TRBJ1-2; D not resolved. Trimming left V 3 bases short and J 0 bases short, with 12 bases between. CDR1 is SGDLS, CDR2 YYNGEE, per germline. The CDR3 has 15 amino acids. The CDR3 DNA is TGTGCCAGCAGCGCCCAGCGGGGATCTAACTATGGCTACACCTTC. Protein: CASSAQRGSNYGYTF.

This clonotype was counted a few times. The chain employs TRBV27 and TRBJ2-1, with 11 positions matching TRBD2. This CDR3 has 17 amino acids. The germline CDR1 and CDR2 sequences are MNHEY and SMNVEV (reference sequence). The ends lost 5 bases at V and 9 bases at J; junction bases unmatched: 15. CDR3 amino acids: CASSLSRGLAARGEQFF. Here the CDR3 DNA reads TGTGCCAGCAGTCTTTCCCGGGGACTAGCGGCACGCGGTGAGCAGTTCTTC.